Below, 6 T cell receptor beta chains from the same sample are listed, as sequenced in a study of blood T cell repertoires in COVID-19 (dated by TCRdb to about 2020). The library was produced with the immunoSEQ multiplex PCR assay. The immuneACCESS repertoire file appears here via TCRdb, limited to in-frame rearrangements. These files lack a portion of the clones; in checked studies, under half of the deficit traces to unresolved V genes, and the cause of the others is not known. The sample yields 90,000 to 120,000 clones; roughly 84% were counted once. Jointly, the top ten make up roughly 4.6% of the sample. Sequenced input: peripheral blood. The source of these receptors is a human donor in a cohort sampled during active COVID-19.

This chain links TRBV28 with TRBJ1-6; the match to TRBD1 covers 8 bases. V lost 4 bases and J lost 7; bases outside the gene matches: 3. The CDR3 has 14 residues. CDR1 MDHEN and CDR2 SYDVKM come from the germline V gene. CDR3: CASSSGQGNSPLHF. In DNA, the CDR3 is TGTGCCAGCAGTTCCGGACAGGGAAATTCACCCCTCCACTTT. Drawing the rest from reference TRBV28 and TRBJ1-6, the complete variable domain is DVKVTQSSRYLVKRTGEKVFLECVQDMDHENMFWYRQDPGLGLRLIYFSYDVKMKEKGDIPEGYSVSREKKERFSLILESASTNQTSMYLCASSSGQGNSPLHFGNGTRLTVT.

The chain is built from TRBV21-1 and TRBJ1-1. TRBV21-1 is classified as a pseudogene. This CDR3 is built from 13 residues. Here the CDR3 reads CASSMEVGTEAFF. DNA of the CDR3: TGTGCCAGCAGCATGGAGGTGGGAACTGAAGCTTTCTTT.

The chain employs TRBV28 and TRBJ2-3, with 7 bases matching TRBD1. The CDR3 length is 16 residues. CDR1 MDHEN and CDR2 SYDVKM come from the germline V gene. J was trimmed by 4 bases and V by 5 bases; bases with no gene match: 12. The CDR3 is CASSPQGVGGADTQYF. The CDR3 DNA reads as TGTGCCAGCAGTCCCCAGGGGGTAGGTGGTGCAGATACGCAGTATTTT.

The chain is built from TRBV20-1 and TRBJ1-5, with D tentatively TRBD1 (5 bases). The V end lost 3 bases, the J end lost 4 bases, and 10 bases lay between the germline ends. Looked up from germline, CDR1 is DFQATT and CDR2 is SNEGSKA (reference sequence). The length of the CDR3 is 13 residues. CDR3 sequence (DNA): TGCAGTGCTAGTCAGGGCCTTAATCAGCCCCAGCATTTT. Protein: CSASQGLNQPQHF.

This chain links TRBV5-1 with TRBJ1-2; 11 nucleotides agree with TRBD1. Germline V lookup: CDR1 SGHRS, CDR2 YFSETQ. The CDR3 covers 15 residues. J lost 4 bases, V lost 3 bases, and 5 bases had no gene match. The CDR3 is CASSWGQGGVYGYTF. For the CDR3, the DNA is TGCGCCAGCAGCTGGGGACAGGGGGGCGTCTATGGCTACACCTTC.

The rearrangement uses TRBV7-7 and TRBJ2-2; 11 bases match TRBD2. CDR1 and CDR2 from the germline V gene are SSHAT and FNYEAQ (reference sequence). J gave up 6 bases and V 7 bases, and 10 bases lay outside the gene matches. The CDR3 extends over 16 amino acids. Written as DNA, the CDR3 is TGTGCCAGCACAGCAACTAGCGGGAGTGGGGCCGGGGAGCTGTTTTTT. Residues: CASTATSGSGAGELFF.